This TCR beta chain was documented in a study of OX40 agonist ivuxolimab in advanced cancers. Note on this clone: Other nucleotide sequences from this sample produce the same CDR3.

Clones were read by immunoSEQ multiplex PCR, and TCRdb kept only the in-frame ones, dropping some. The sample holds around 58,000 clones, around 85% seen once. This specimen consisted of CD4+ or CD8+ T cells sorted from blood, obtained in a trial of the OX40 agonist ivuxolimab. The clonotype was recovered from an adult with an advanced solid tumor such as melanoma, head and neck, liver or kidney cancer.

The CDR3 bases are TGTGCCAGCAGCTTAGCTGGGGAGCCCCAGCATTTT. This sequence encodes CASSLAGEPQHF. The chain combines TRBV7-9 with TRBJ1-5; D unresolved. The length of the CDR3 is 12 residues. Per the germline V gene, CDR1 is SEHNR and CDR2 is FQNEAQ (reference sequence). The V end lost 0 bases, the J end lost 8 bases, and 5 bases lay between the germline ends. The full variable domain, with the rest looked up from reference TRBV7-9 and TRBJ1-5, is DTGVSQNPRHKITKRGQNVTFRCDPISEHNRLYWYRQTLGQGPEFLTYFQNEAQLEKSRLLSDRFSAERPKGSFSTLEIQRTEQGDSAMYLCASSLAGEPQHFGDGTRLSIL.